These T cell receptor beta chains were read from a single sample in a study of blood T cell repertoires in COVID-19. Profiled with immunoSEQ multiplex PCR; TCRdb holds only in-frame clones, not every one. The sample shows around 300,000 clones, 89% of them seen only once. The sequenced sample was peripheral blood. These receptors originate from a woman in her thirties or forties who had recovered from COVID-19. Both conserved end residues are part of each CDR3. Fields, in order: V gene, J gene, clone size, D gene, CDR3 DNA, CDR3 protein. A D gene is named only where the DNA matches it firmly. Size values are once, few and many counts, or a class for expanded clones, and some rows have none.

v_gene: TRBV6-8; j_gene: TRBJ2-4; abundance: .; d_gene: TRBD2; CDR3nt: TGTGCCAGCAGTTACTCGGCTAGCGGGAGGCTGTACTTC; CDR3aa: CASSYSASGRLYF
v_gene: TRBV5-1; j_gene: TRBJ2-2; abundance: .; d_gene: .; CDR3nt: TGCGCCAGCAGCTTGGCTCAGTTCTTGACCGGGGAGCTGTTTTTT; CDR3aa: CASSLAQFLTGELFF
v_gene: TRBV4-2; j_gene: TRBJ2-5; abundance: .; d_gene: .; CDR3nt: TGTGCCAGCAGCCAAGATTTTGGGCCCCAAGAGACCCAGTACTTC; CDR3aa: CASSQDFGPQETQYF
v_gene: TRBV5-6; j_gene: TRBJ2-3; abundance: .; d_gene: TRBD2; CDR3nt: TGTGCCAGCAGCTTGCCGGGACTAGACACAGATACGCAGTATTTT; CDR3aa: CASSLPGLDTDTQYF
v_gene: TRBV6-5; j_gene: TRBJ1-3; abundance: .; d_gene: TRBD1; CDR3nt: TGTGCCACCTACAGGGGGCCTGGAAACACCATATATTTT; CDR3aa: CATYRGPGNTIYF
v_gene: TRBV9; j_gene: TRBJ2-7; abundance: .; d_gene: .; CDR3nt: TGTGCCAGCAGCGTAGCACGGGAGACCCGCGAGCAGTACTTC; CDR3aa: CASSVARETREQYF
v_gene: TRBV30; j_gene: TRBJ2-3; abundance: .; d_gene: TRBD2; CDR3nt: TGTGCCGGAACGACTAGCGGAAGCACAGATACGCAGTATTTT; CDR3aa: CAGTTSGSTDTQYF
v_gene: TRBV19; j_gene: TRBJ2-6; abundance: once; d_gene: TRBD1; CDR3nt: TGTGCCAGTAGACCCGGGACAGGGGCTGGGGCCAACGTCCTGACTTTC; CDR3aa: CASRPGTGAGANVLTF
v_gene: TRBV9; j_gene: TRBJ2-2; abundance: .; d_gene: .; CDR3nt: TGTGCCAGCAGCCCTCATGGTAGCGACACCGGGGAGCTGTTTTTT; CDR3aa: CASSPHGSDTGELFF
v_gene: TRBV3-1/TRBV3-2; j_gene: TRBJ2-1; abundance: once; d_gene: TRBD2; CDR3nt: TGTGCCAGCAGTCCACCAGCGGGAGGTGTGGGCAATGAGCAGTTCTTC; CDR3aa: CASSPPAGGVGNEQFF
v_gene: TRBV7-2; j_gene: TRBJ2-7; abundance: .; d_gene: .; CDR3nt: TGTGCCAGCAGTCCTGGGTCAGGGGTCCACGAGCAGTACTTC; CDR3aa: CASSPGSGVHEQYF
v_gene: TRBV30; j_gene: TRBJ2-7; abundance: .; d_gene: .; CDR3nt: TGTGCCTGGAGTTGGGGCAGTGGGGACGAGCAGTACTTC; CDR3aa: CAWSWGSGDEQYF
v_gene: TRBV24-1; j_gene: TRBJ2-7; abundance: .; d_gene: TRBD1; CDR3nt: TGTGCCACCAGTGACAACAGGGGCAGCTCCTACGAGCAGTACTTC; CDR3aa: CATSDNRGSSYEQYF
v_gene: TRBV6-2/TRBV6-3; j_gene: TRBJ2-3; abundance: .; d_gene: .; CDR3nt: TGTGCCAGCAGTTACCCCCCGGATACGCAGTATTTT; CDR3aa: CASSYPPDTQYF
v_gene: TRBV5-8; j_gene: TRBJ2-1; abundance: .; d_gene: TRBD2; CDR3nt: TGTGCCAGCAGCACTCTGGGGCGGGAGGGGAATGAGCAGTTCTTC; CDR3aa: CASSTLGREGNEQFF
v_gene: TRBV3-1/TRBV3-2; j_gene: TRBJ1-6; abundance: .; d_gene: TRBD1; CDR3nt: TGTGCCAGCAGCCAAGAGAAGGCAGGGGGTATTGGGTCCTATAATTCACCCCTCCACTTT; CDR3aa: CASSQEKAGGIGSYNSPLHF
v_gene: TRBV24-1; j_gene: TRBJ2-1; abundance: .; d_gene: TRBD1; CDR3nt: TGTGCCACCAGTGACCAAGGACCCGGGACAGGGGGGAACAATGAGCAGTTCTTC; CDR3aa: CATSDQGPGTGGNNEQFF
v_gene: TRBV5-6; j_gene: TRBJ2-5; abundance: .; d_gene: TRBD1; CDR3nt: TGTGCCAGCAGCACGACAGGGCTCGGGGAGACCCAGTACTTC; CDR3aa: CASSTTGLGETQYF
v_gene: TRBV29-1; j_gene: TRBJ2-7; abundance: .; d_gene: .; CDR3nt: TGCAGCGTTGAAGGGGGAGGCTCCTACGAGCAGTACTTC; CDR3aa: CSVEGGGSYEQYF
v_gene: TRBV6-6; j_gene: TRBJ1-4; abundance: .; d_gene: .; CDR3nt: TGTGCCAGCAGCTTGCATCTGCGCCCAACTAATGAAAAACTGTTTTTT; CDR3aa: CASSLHLRPTNEKLFF
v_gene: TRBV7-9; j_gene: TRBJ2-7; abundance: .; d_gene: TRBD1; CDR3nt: TGTGCCAGCAGCTCTCAGGGGGCGGACTACGAGCAGTACTTC; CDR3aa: CASSSQGADYEQYF
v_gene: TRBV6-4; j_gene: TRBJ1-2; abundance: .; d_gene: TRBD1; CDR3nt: TGTGCCAGCAGCGAGACAGGGGGCGGCGATGGCTACACCTTC; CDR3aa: CASSETGGGDGYTF
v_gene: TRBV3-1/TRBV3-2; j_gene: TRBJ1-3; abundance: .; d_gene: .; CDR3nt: TGTGCCAGCAGCCAGGGCTCCAACTCTGGAAACACCATATATTTT; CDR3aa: CASSQGSNSGNTIYF
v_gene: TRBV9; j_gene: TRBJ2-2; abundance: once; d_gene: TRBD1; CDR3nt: TGTGCCAGCAGCGGAGGGGGCCTGAACACCGGGGAGCTGTTTTTT; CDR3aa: CASSGGGLNTGELFF
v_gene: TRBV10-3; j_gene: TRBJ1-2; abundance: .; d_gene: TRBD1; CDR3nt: TGTGCCATCAGTGTCCAGGGGGCTGACTATGGCTACACCTTC; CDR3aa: CAISVQGADYGYTF
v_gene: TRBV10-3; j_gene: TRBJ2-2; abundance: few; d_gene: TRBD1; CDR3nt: TGTGCCATCAGTGAACTGGGACAGGGGAACACCGGGGAGCTGTTTTTT; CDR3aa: CAISELGQGNTGELFF
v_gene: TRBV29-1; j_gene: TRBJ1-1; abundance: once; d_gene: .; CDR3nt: TGCAGCGTTGCCAGTTCCAACACTGAAGCTTTCTTT; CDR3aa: CSVASSNTEAFF
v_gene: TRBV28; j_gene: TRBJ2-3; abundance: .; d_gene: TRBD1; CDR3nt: TGTGCCAGCAGTCTAGGACAGGGGGCTGCAGATACGCAGTATTTT; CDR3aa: CASSLGQGAADTQYF
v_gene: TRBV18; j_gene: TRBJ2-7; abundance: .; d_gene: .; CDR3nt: TGTGCCAGCTCACCCTCGAAGAAACAGGCTGGGCAGTACTTC; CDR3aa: CASSPSKKQAGQYF
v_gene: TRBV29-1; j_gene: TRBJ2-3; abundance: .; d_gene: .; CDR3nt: TGCAGCGTTCTACGGCCAGGCCCAGATACGCAGTATTTT; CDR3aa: CSVLRPGPDTQYF
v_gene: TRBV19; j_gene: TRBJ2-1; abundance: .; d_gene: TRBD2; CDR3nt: TGTGCCAGTAGTCCGAGTAGCGGGAACTCCTACAATGAGCAGTTCTTC; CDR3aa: CASSPSSGNSYNEQFF
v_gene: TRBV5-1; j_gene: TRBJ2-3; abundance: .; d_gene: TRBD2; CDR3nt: TGCGCCAGCAGCTTGGCTAGCGGGAGTCGGACAGATACGCAGTATTTT; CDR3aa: CASSLASGSRTDTQYF
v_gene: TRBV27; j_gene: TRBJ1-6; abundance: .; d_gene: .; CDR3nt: TGTGCCAGCAGTTTAGGGGGCAGGGTGGGATCACCCCTCCACTTT; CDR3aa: CASSLGGRVGSPLHF
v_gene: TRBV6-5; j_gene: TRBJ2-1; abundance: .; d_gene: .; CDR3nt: TGTGCCAGCAAAGGCGGGATAAGCTCCTACAATGAGCAGTTCTTC; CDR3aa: CASKGGISSYNEQFF
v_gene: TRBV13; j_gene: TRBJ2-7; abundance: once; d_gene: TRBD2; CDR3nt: TGTGCCAGCAGCCTCGGACTAGCTGCGTCCTACGAGCAGTACTTC; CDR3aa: CASSLGLAASYEQYF
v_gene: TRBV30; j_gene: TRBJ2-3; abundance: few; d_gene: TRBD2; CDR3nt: TGTGCCTGGAGTGTTGGCGGGAGTGATACGCAGTATTTT; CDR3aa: CAWSVGGSDTQYF
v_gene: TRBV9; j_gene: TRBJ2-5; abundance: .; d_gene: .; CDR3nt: TGTGCCAGCAGCGTCAGTAACCAGGGGTGGGAGACCCAGTACTTC; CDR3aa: CASSVSNQGWETQYF
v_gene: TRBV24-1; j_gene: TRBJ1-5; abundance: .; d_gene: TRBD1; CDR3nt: TGTGCCACCAGTGGCGATCAGGGGGCTCTGAGCAATCAGCCCCAGCATTTT; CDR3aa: CATSGDQGALSNQPQHF
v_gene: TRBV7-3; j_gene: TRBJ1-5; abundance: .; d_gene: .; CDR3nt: TGTGCCAGCAGCTTGGGGCCTAATCAGCCCCAGCATTTT; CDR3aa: CASSLGPNQPQHF
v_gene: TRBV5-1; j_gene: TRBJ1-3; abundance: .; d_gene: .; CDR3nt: TGCGCCAGCAGCTTCGGCAGCGCTGGAAACACCATATATTTT; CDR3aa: CASSFGSAGNTIYF
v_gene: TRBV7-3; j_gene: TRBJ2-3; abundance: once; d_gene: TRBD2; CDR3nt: TGTGCCAGCAGCTTAATCGCGGGAGGCGTCACAGATACGCAGTATTTT; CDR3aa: CASSLIAGGVTDTQYF
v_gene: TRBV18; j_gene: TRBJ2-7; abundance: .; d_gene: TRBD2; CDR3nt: TGTGCCAGCTCACCAAGGTTGCGGGAGCGGGAGTCGCCCTACGAGCAGTACTTC; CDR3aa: CASSPRLRERESPYEQYF
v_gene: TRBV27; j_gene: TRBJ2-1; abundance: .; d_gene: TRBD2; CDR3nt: TGTGCCACCGAGGGGCCCCGGGGAGGGTCTGAGCAGTTCTTC; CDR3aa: CATEGPRGGSEQFF
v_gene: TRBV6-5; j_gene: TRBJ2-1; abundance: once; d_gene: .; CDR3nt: TGTGCCAGCCAATTCCGACGGGAAAATGAGCAGTTCTTC; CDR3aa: CASQFRRENEQFF
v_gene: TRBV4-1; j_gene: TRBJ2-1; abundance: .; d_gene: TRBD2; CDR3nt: TGCGCCAGCAGCCAAGTTCCTAGCGGGAGTAAGTTAGATGAGCAGTTCTTC; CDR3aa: CASSQVPSGSKLDEQFF
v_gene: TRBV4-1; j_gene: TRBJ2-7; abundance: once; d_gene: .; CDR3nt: TGCGCCAGCAGCCAGGGGCCCAATAACAACGAGCAGTACTTC; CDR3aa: CASSQGPNNNEQYF
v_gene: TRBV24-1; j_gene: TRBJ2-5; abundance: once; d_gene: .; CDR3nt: TGTGCCACCAGTGATGCCAGCGGGCAGGCGTCGGGGACCCAGTACTTC; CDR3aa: CATSDASGQASGTQYF
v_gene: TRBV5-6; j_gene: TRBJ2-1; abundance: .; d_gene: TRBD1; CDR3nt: TGTGCCAGCAGCCGGAGACAGGGTTTCAATGAGCAGTTCTTC; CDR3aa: CASSRRQGFNEQFF
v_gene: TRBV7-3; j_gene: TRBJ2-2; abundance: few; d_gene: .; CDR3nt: TGTGCCAGCAGCTTAGGCCAACACACCGGGGAGCTGTTTTTT; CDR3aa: CASSLGQHTGELFF
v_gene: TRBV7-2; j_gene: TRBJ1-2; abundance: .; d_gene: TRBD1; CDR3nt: TGTGCCAGCAGGGAGGGACAGGGGATTTCTGGCTACACCTTC; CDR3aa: CASREGQGISGYTF